This TCR beta chain came from a study of CD8 T cells in Susac syndrome. Germline assignment: CDR1 SGHRS and CDR2 YFSETQ. CDR3 length: 16 residues. V shed 3 bases and J 0 bases; nucleotides not matched to a gene: 6. This clonotype is a singleton in its sample. Its antigen is not known. Study outcomes and limitations: As acknowledged by the study, its TCR sequencing and HLA analysis included a relatively small number of individuals.

An amount of RNA that ranged from roughly 0.5 to 1 ug was reverse transcribed with random hexamers. With immunoSEQ multiplex PCR, TCR beta CDR3 was amplified across 54 Vbeta and 13 Jbeta. One entry per CDR3 protein, called by TCRdb with MiXCR from the immunoSEQ multiplex PCR reads. The sample carries some 18,000 distinct CDR3 sequences, around 95% recorded once. The chain joins TRBV5-1 to TRBJ2-1; 7 bases are shared with TRBD2. The receptor's source is a human donor in good health. What was sequenced was CD8+ T cells from PBMCs. In DNA, the CDR3 is TGCGCCAGCAGCTGGACCCTAGCGGACTCCTACAATGAGCAGTTCTTC. This codes for CASSWTLADSYNEQFF.